Shown below are 21 T cell receptor beta chains from a single sample sequenced in a study of identical twins. TCRdb reprocessed the 5' RACE reads via MiXCR and lists one record per CDR3 protein. The table lists some 790,000 distinct CDR3 sequences, about 20% of them singletons, with roughly 14% in the top ten. Another study also made use of these data, one on T cells expressing NK-cell markers.

The material sequenced was PBMCs. These receptors originate from a woman aged 18-29 years in good health.

The chain carries TRBV20-1 and TRBJ2-3; D not certain. Per the germline V gene, CDR1 is DFQATT and CDR2 is SNEGSKA (reference sequence). Trimming removed 1 base at V and 0 bases at J, with 5 bases between. CDR3 length: 13 residues. Here the CDR3 DNA reads TGCAGTGCTAGAGCTCCCAGCACAGATACGCAGTATTTT. Amino acid sequence: CSARAPSTDTQYF.

This chain joins TRBV7-2 and TRBJ2-7, with D possibly being TRBD1 (5 bases). This CDR3 is built from 15 residues. CDR1 and CDR2 from the germline V gene are SGHTA and FQGNSA. V was pared by 4 bases and J by 3 bases, with 16 bases between. CDR3 residues: CASSSGGAGNYEQYF. For the CDR3, the DNA is TGTGCCAGCAGCTCAGGTGGTGCAGGGAACTACGAGCAGTACTTC.

This clonotype was seen more than once but under ten times. The J gene is TRBJ2-7, the V gene TRBV12-3 or TRBV12-4, with D perhaps being TRBD1 or TRBD2 (6 bases each). The germline V and J ends were trimmed by 6 bases and 6 bases, with 18 bases remaining between them. This CDR3 comprises 14 residues. CDR3 in amino acids: CASSEGGILSEQYF. Written as DNA, the CDR3 is TGTGCCAGCAGCGAAGGGGGGATCCTGAGCGAGCAGTACTTC.

The V call is TRBV20-1, the J call TRBJ2-3; 8 bases are a match to TRBD1. This CDR3 is built from 15 residues. V shed 3 bases and J 4 bases; nucleotides not matched to a gene: 9. CDR1 DFQATT and CDR2 SNEGSKA come from the germline V gene (reference sequence). The CDR3 region has the DNA TGCAGTGCTAGTCAGGGGGCGCAGGGGGCAGATACGCAGTATTTT. This translates into CSASQGAQGADTQYF.

This clonotype was seen at least ten times. The chain combines TRBV20-1 with TRBJ2-2; TRBD2 matches 7 bases. With 6 bases clipped from V and 0 bases from J, the junction kept 4 bases outside the gene matches. The germline gives CDR1 DFQATT, CDR2 SNEGSKA (reference sequence). The CDR3 length is 14 residues. The CDR3 sequence is CSANGLANTGELFF. DNA of the CDR3: TGCAGTGCCAACGGACTAGCGAACACCGGGGAGCTGTTTTTT.

CDR3 nucleotide sequence: TGTGCCAGCAGTCGACTAGCGGGGGGGAGAGATACGCAGTATTTT. Translation: CASSRLAGGRDTQYF. This rearrangement joins TRBV11-3 to TRBJ2-3; the match to TRBD2 covers 14 bases. From germline, CDR1 is SGHNT and CDR2 YENEEA. Losses at the gene ends were 6 bases for V and 5 bases for J; bases not matched to a gene: 4. The CDR3 totals 15 residues.

The gene calls are TRBV15 and TRBJ1-3; D is uncertain. Between the trimmed V and J ends, which lost 0 bases and 0 bases, there was a span of 9 bases. Germline V gene sequence: CDR1 LNHNV, CDR2 YYDKDF (reference sequence). The CDR3 is 16 amino acids. The CDR3 loop is CATSRDFLTSGNTIYF. CDR3 sequence (DNA): TGTGCCACCAGCAGAGATTTCCTGACCTCTGGAAACACCATATATTTT.

V usage is TRBV27 and J usage is TRBJ2-1, with 7 bases that match TRBD2. V lost 7 bases, J lost 4 bases, and 19 bases stayed unmatched. This CDR3 region has 18 residues. In germline, CDR1 is MNHEY, CDR2 SMNVEV (reference sequence). The CDR3, as DNA: TGTGCCAGCACCGCGGTGAAAGGACTAGGACCTCATTACAATGAGCAGTTCTTC. It is translated as CASTAVKGLGPHYNEQFF.

This clonotype was seen more than once but under ten times. The V and J genes are TRBV9 and TRBJ2-1, with 8 bases fitting TRBD2. The CDR3 is made up of 14 amino acids. The J segment lost 13 bases and the V segment lost 4 bases, leaving 13 bases of the junction unmatched. The germline V gene encodes CDR1 SGDLS and CDR2 YYNGEE. This CDR3 reads CASSLGHRLASQFF. The DNA for the CDR3 is TGTGCCAGCAGCCTAGGACACCGACTAGCGAGTCAGTTCTTC. The variable domain in full, completed from reference TRBV9 and TRBJ2-1, reads DSGVTQTPKHLITATGQRVTLRCSPRSGDLSVYWYQQSLDQGLQFLIQYYNGEERAKGNILERFSAQQFPDLHSELNLSSLELGDSALYFCASSLGHRLASQFFGPGTRLTVL.

The chain recombines TRBV11-2 with TRBJ2-1; 10 positions agree with TRBD2. The CDR3 consists of 20 residues. Trimming removed 5 bases from V and 8 bases from J; junction bases left unmatched: 24. The V gene's germline CDR1 is SGHAT and CDR2 FQNNGV. The CDR3 DNA reads TGTGCCAGCAGCCTCCCCTTTAGCGGGGGGCTAAAGGGACTGTTGGATGAGCAGTTCTTC. This encodes CASSLPFSGGLKGLLDEQFF.

Only a few counts were recorded for this clonotype. The V and J genes are TRBV4-3 and TRBJ2-2; D unresolved. Germline CDR1 reads LGHNA; CDR2 reads YSLEER. The CDR3 contains 16 residues. V lost 0 bases and J lost 3, with 11 bases in between. CDR3 residues: CASSQEFRSHTGELFF. CDR3 DNA sequence: TGCGCCAGCAGCCAAGAATTCCGGTCCCACACCGGGGAGCTGTTTTTT.

The chain employs TRBV12-3 or TRBV12-4 and TRBJ2-5, with D hard to call. The CDR3 runs to 16 residues. V was cut by 2 bases and J by 4 bases, with 17 bases left in between. This CDR3 is CASSLTRPTLGETQYF. CDR3 nucleotide sequence: TGTGCCAGCAGTTTAACAAGGCCTACCCTAGGAGAGACCCAGTACTTC.

This clonotype was picked up a small number of times. V gene TRBV7-2 combines with J gene TRBJ1-3; 8 nucleotides agree with TRBD1. The germline V gene encodes CDR1 SGHTA and CDR2 FQGNSA. Trimming cost V 5 bases and J 9 bases; bases outside gene matches: 9. This CDR3 region has 14 residues. CDR3 coding DNA: TGTGCCAGCAGCGCGCGGACAGGGAGTAGCACCATATATTTT. Its protein is CASSARTGSSTIYF. Full variable domain (outside the CDR3, taken from reference TRBV7-2 and TRBJ1-3): GAGVSQSPSNKVTEKGKDVELRCDPISGHTALYWYRQSLGQGLEFLIYFQGNSAPDKSGLPSDRFSAERTGGSVSTLTIQRTQQEDSAVYLCASSARTGSSTIYFGEGSWLTVV.

This clonotype was seen a few times. The rearrangement joins TRBV20-1 to TRBJ2-7, with D perhaps matching TRBD1 or TRBD2 (5 bases each). Germline V gives CDR1 DFQATT, CDR2 SNEGSKA (reference sequence). CDR3 length: 13 residues. Deletions cut 3 bases from V and 3 bases from J, with 12 bases between. The CDR3 sequence is CSASTGTHYEQYF. Here the CDR3 DNA reads TGCAGTGCTAGTACCGGGACCCACTACGAGCAGTACTTC.

The rearrangement links TRBV7-3 to TRBJ1-1; TRBD1 is a possible D gene (5 bases). This CDR3 contains 13 residues. Germline CDR1 and CDR2: SGHTA and FQGTGA. Trimming stripped 1 base from V and 3 bases from J, with 6 bases between. The CDR3 protein is CASSLIRDTEAFF. The CDR3 bases are TGTGCCAGCAGCTTAATCAGGGACACTGAAGCTTTCTTT.

This clonotype was seen more than once but under ten times. V and J are TRBV18 and TRBJ2-1; D gene uncertain. Germline V CDR1 and CDR2: KGHSH, LQKENI. V was pared by 4 bases and J by 6 bases, with 16 bases between. The CDR3 is 15 amino acids. CDR3 bases: TGTGCCAGCTCACGAAAACCTCCCATGAGCAATGAGCAGTTCTTC. Its protein product is CASSRKPPMSNEQFF. Combining the CDR3 with reference TRBV18 and TRBJ2-1 gives the whole variable domain NAGVMQNPRHLVRRRGQEARLRCSPMKGHSHVYWYRQLPEEGLKFMVYLQKENIIDESGMPKERFSAEFPKEGPSILRIQQVVRGDSAAYFCASSRKPPMSNEQFFGPGTRLTVL.

This clonotype was counted only a few times. The chain recombines TRBV7-9 with TRBJ2-7, with a weak D call TRBD1 (5 bases). V lost 0 bases, J lost 7 bases, and 7 bases lay in between. The CDR3 runs to 12 residues. The germline V gene encodes CDR1 SEHNR and CDR2 FQNEAQ (reference sequence). The CDR3 bases are TGTGCCAGCAGCTTAGCGCAGGGAGAGCAGTACTTC. Its translation is CASSLAQGEQYF. Together with reference TRBV7-9 and TRBJ2-7, the CDR3 gives the full variable domain: DTGVSQNPRHKITKRGQNVTFRCDPISEHNRLYWYRQTLGQGPEFLTYFQNEAQLEKSRLLSDRFSAERPKGSFSTLEIQRTEQGDSAMYLCASSLAQGEQYFGPGTRLTVT.

This clonotype came up a few times. The V and J genes are TRBV12-3 or TRBV12-4 and TRBJ2-2; D gene unclear. The CDR3 runs to 13 residues. Trimming took 6 bases from V and 6 from J, leaving 11 bases between them. The CDR3, as DNA: TGTGCCAGCAGCCGTCTAGAGCCCGGGGAGCTGTTTTTT. Its protein is CASSRLEPGELFF.

This clonotype turned up a few times. This rearrangement joins TRBV5-1 to TRBJ2-2; D ambiguous. There are 16 residues in the CDR3. Germline-derived CDR1 and CDR2 are SGHRS and YFSETQ. V lost 4 bases, J lost 3 bases, and 16 bases lay in between. The CDR3 spells CASSISQTPYTGELFF. DNA of the CDR3: TGCGCCAGCAGCATTAGCCAAACTCCGTACACCGGGGAGCTGTTTTTT.

This clonotype has a handful of counts. The chain combines TRBV10-3 with TRBJ2-3; D gene uncertain. CDR1 is ENHRY and CDR2 is SYGVKD in the germline V gene. V was pared by 11 bases and J by 4 bases, with 22 bases between. This CDR3 region has 15 residues. CDR3 amino acids: CAVSPRASTADTQYF. The CDR3 coding sequence is TGTGCCGTCTCCCCCCGGGCCTCAACTGCAGATACGCAGTATTTT.

The V call is TRBV19, the J call TRBJ1-4; D uncertain. The CDR3 is made up of 15 amino acids. Per germline, CDR1 LNHDA and CDR2 SQIVND (reference sequence). The V gene lost 5 bases and the J gene lost 7 bases, with 17 bases spanning the gap. CDR3 DNA sequence: TGTGCCAGTAGTGATAAACGATCCCCCGGTGAAAAACTGTTTTTT. Protein sequence: CASSDKRSPGEKLFF.